The 3 T cell receptor beta chains listed next were all sequenced from one sample in a study of regulatory T cells in long-lasting Graves disease. Regarding time point: newly diagnosed GD, antithyroid drugs for less than 3 months. After RNA was extracted from PBMCs, the TCR library was made from it. iRepertoire HTBI primers and Arm-PCR of CDR3 regions built TCR beta libraries. TCRdb independently ran MiXCR on the multiplex PCR reads; one entry per CDR3 protein. The data hold roughly 380,000 distinct CDR3 sequences, with 15% to 19% observed a single time. The specimen comprised peripheral blood mononuclear cells (PBMCs), sampled at new diagnosis, from a patient treated with antithyroid drugs. The receptor set was obtained from a female donor with Graves disease.

The chain is built from TRBV10-3 and TRBJ1-1; no clear D. The CDR3 contains 12 residues. With 3 bases removed from V and 10 bases from J, the gap between germline ends came to 12 bases. From germline, CDR1 is ENHRY and CDR2 SYGVKD. This CDR3 is CAISEMGVGAFF. The CDR3 DNA reads TGTGCCATCAGTGAAATGGGAGTTGGAGCTTTCTTT.

V usage is TRBV2 and J usage is TRBJ1-3, with TRBD1 as a possible D gene (5 bases). Germline V gene data show CDR1 as SNHLY and CDR2 as FYNNEI. CDR3 length: 15 amino acids. Deletions cut 5 bases from V and 3 bases from J, with 14 bases between. The CDR3 sequence: CASSWGGGGGNTIYF. CDR3 DNA: TGTGCCAGCAGTTGGGGTGGGGGGGGTGGAAACACCATATATTTT. Full variable domain (rest looked up from reference TRBV2 and TRBJ1-3): EPEVTQTPSHQVTQMGQEVILRCVPISNHLYFYWYRQILGQKVEFLVSFYNNEISEKSEIFDDQFSVERPDGSNFTLKIRSTKLEDSAMYFCASSWGGGGGNTIYFGEGSWLTVV.

The gene calls are TRBV6-1 and TRBJ1-5; D gene uncertain. Trimming stripped 2 bases from V and 1 base from J, with 6 bases between. CDR1 is MNHNS and CDR2 is SASEGT in the germline V gene. The CDR3 is 14 amino acids. CDR3 sequence: CASSERNSNQPQHF. The CDR3 DNA reads TGTGCCAGCAGTGAACGAAACAGCAATCAGCCCCAGCATTTT.